The 14 T cell receptor beta chains reported below all come from one sample, sequenced in a study of T cell repertoires and HLA-DP antigens. These receptors are not linked to any known antigen. Sequenced by immunoSEQ multiplex PCR; TCRdb stores in-frame clones only, minus some. The sample has roughly 110,000 clones; around 92% are singletons. Material for sequencing was CD4+ T cells from PBMCs. Every receptor here comes from a woman aged 18-29 years in good health and CMV-seronegative.

The chain employs TRBV10-3 and TRBJ2-5; 10 nucleotides agree with TRBD1. CDR1 is ENHRY, CDR2 SYGVKD, per germline. CDR3 length: 14 residues. The V segment lost 6 bases and the J segment 3 bases; nucleotides outside the gene matches: 4. The CDR3 DNA sequence: TGTGCCATCAGAACCGGGACAGGGGAAGAGACCCAGTACTTC. It yields the protein CAIRTGTGEETQYF.

The CDR3 loop reads CASGFSSQETQYF. The CDR3 DNA is TGTGCTAGTGGTTTTTCCAGCCAAGAGACCCAGTACTTC. J is TRBJ2-5 and V is TRBV12-5; D gene ambiguous. Per the germline V gene, CDR1 is LGHNT and CDR2 is FRNRAP. The germline V and J ends were trimmed by 3 bases and 1 base, with 6 bases remaining between them. CDR3 length equals 13 residues.

V is TRBV11-1 and J is TRBJ1-6; 7 bases are a match to TRBD1. The germline CDR1 and CDR2 sequences are SGHAT and FQDESV (reference sequence). There are 15 residues in the CDR3. J lost 5 bases, V lost 5 bases, and 6 bases had no gene match. In nucleotides, the CDR3 is TGTGCCAGCAGCCACCGACAGGGACATAATTCACCCCTCCACTTT. This sequence encodes CASSHRQGHNSPLHF. Full variable domain (outside the CDR3, taken from reference TRBV11-1 and TRBJ1-6): EAEVAQSPRYKITEKSQAVAFWCDPISGHATLYWYRQILGQGPELLVQFQDESVVDDSQLPKDRFSAERLKGVDSTLKIQPAELGDSAMYLCASSHRQGHNSPLHFGNGTRLTVT.

The chain has TRBV28 and TRBJ2-1; 8 bases are a match to TRBD2. After removal of 10 bases from V and 3 bases from J, the junction contained 14 bases not matched to a gene. The CDR3 has 16 amino acids. Germline V gene lookup returns CDR1 MDHEN and CDR2 SYDVKM. Here the CDR3 reads CATSSGGGGNYNEQFF. CDR3 nucleotides: TGTGCCACCTCGAGCGGGGGTGGGGGCAACTACAATGAGCAGTTCTTC.

The CDR3 region is CSASYETQYF. The CDR3 region has the DNA TGCAGTGCTAGTTATGAGACCCAGTACTTC. The rearrangement joins TRBV20-1 to TRBJ2-5; unclear D gene. The CDR3 covers 10 residues. V was pared by 3 bases and J by 5 bases, with 4 bases between. CDR1 DFQATT and CDR2 SNEGSKA come from the germline V gene (reference sequence).

This chain joins TRBV18 and TRBJ1-1; D uncertain. CDR3 length: 13 residues. Trimming stripped 3 bases from V and 8 bases from J, with 13 bases between. Germline V CDR1 and CDR2: KGHSH, LQKENI. In DNA form, the CDR3 reads TGTGCCAGCTCACCCCAGAACAGAGAGGAAGCTTTCTTT. The encoded protein is CASSPQNREEAFF.

J is TRBJ2-5 and V is TRBV6-1; the D is unclear. Trimming removed 3 bases at V and 7 bases at J, with 6 bases between. This CDR3 comprises 11 residues. CDR1 MNHNS and CDR2 SASEGT come from the germline V gene. The CDR3 sequence is CASSELVTQYF. The DNA for the CDR3 is TGTGCCAGCAGTGAGTTGGTGACCCAGTACTTC.

The V gene is TRBV10-3, the J gene TRBJ2-3; 9 nucleotides match TRBD2. There are 16 residues in the CDR3. The germline V gene has CDR1 ENHRY and CDR2 SYGVKD. With 6 bases clipped from V and 4 bases from J, the junction kept 11 bases outside the gene matches. The CDR3 sequence: CAIRKTGTSSPDTQYF. The CDR3 nucleotides read TGTGCCATCAGAAAGACGGGGACTAGCAGTCCAGATACGCAGTATTTT.

Only a few counts were recorded for this clone. The chain carries TRBV5-5 and TRBJ2-3; 9 bases fit TRBD1. V shed 4 bases and J 4 bases; nucleotides not matched to a gene: 10. The length of the CDR3 is 16 residues. Per the germline V gene, CDR1 is SGHKS and CDR2 is YYEKEE (reference sequence). Here the CDR3 DNA reads TGTGCCAGCAGCGCTGTCACAGGGGGCGCCGCAGATACGCAGTATTTT. This sequence encodes CASSAVTGGAADTQYF. The full variable domain, in which reference TRBV5-5 and TRBJ2-3 provide the parts outside the CDR3, is DAGVTQSPTHLIKTRGQQVTLRCSPISGHKSVSWYQQVLGQGPQFIFQYYEKEERGRGNFPDRFSARQFPNYSSELNVNALLLGDSALYLCASSAVTGGAADTQYFGPGTRLTVL.

The chain joins TRBV28 to TRBJ1-1; 9 bases are shared with TRBD1. The germline gives CDR1 MDHEN, CDR2 SYDVKM. The CDR3 totals 16 residues. V lost 3 bases and J lost 5; bases outside the gene matches: 10. DNA for the CDR3: TGTGCCAGCAGTTTCCGGGACAGGGCCCTCGGGACTGAAGCTTTCTTT. This encodes CASSFRDRALGTEAFF.

This sequence joins TRBV5-4 and TRBJ2-1, with 16 positions matching TRBD2. CDR1 is SGHNT, CDR2 YYREEE, per germline (reference sequence). Trimming at V came to 4 bases and at J to 5 bases, leaving 6 bases not matched to a gene. The CDR3 totals 17 residues. The CDR3 spells CASSPGTSGRAHNEQFF. Here the CDR3 DNA reads TGTGCCAGCAGCCCGGGGACTAGCGGGAGGGCCCACAATGAGCAGTTCTTC.

V is TRBV5-6 and J is TRBJ2-2; the match to TRBD1 covers 8 bases. Per the germline V gene, CDR1 is SGHDT and CDR2 is YYEEEE. Trimming took 3 bases from V and 4 from J; bases not matched to a gene: 11. The CDR3 has 17 amino acids. CDR3 region: CASSSVGQGAVTGELFF. For the CDR3, the DNA is TGTGCCAGCAGCTCCGTGGGGCAGGGGGCGGTCACCGGGGAGCTGTTTTTT.

The chain recombines TRBV2 with TRBJ2-1; D unclear. This CDR3 has 11 amino acids. V was shortened by 6 bases and J by 1 base, with 1 base between the two germline ends. The germline CDR1 and CDR2 sequences are SNHLY and FYNNEI. In DNA, the CDR3 is TGTGCCAGCAGATCCTACAATGAGCAGTTCTTC. Translating gives CASRSYNEQFF. Using reference TRBV2 and TRBJ2-1 for the parts outside the CDR3, the full variable domain is EPEVTQTPSHQVTQMGQEVILRCVPISNHLYFYWYRQILGQKVEFLVSFYNNEISEKSEIFDDQFSVERPDGSNFTLKIRSTKLEDSAMYFCASRSYNEQFFGPGTRLTVL.

This sequence joins TRBV6-1 and TRBJ1-5, with no clear D. In germline, CDR1 is MNHNS, CDR2 SASEGT. The V and J ends lost 6 bases and 6 bases respectively, with 18 bases between them. This CDR3 has 15 residues. CDR3 sequence: CASSLRGAVGQPQHF. CDR3 in DNA: TGTGCCAGCAGCCTACGGGGAGCTGTTGGTCAGCCCCAGCATTTT.